Below, one T cell receptor (beta chain) is given with its context. Its cognate antigen is unknown. These data are taken from a study of T cell responses to AZD1222 COVID-19 vaccine. Study outcomes and limitations: Donors were largely white British and mainly female; clonal diversity was possibly underestimated. Vaccine-related CD4 TCRs covered spike, predominating at 160-218 and 743-854. Repertoire sampling was restricted to post-peak T cell response timepoints.

After removal of 5 bases from V and 8 bases from J, the junction contained 6 bases not matched to a gene. The CDR3 length is 14 residues. Per the germline V gene, CDR1 is SSHAT and CDR2 is FNYEAQ (reference sequence). Sequencing was performed with immunoSEQ multiplex PCR; in TCRdb, only in-frame clones are kept and a portion is missing. The sample consists of about 110,000 clones, around 89% of them appearing once. The clonotype comes from an adult in good health. This material consisted of peripheral blood, taken on day 0 of AZD1222 vaccination. This rearrangement joins TRBV7-7 to TRBJ1-4; TRBD1 agrees at 9 bases. CDR3 region: CASSLGQGSEKLFF. The DNA for the CDR3 is TGTGCCAGCAGCCTGGGACAGGGTTCCGAAAAACTGTTTTTT.